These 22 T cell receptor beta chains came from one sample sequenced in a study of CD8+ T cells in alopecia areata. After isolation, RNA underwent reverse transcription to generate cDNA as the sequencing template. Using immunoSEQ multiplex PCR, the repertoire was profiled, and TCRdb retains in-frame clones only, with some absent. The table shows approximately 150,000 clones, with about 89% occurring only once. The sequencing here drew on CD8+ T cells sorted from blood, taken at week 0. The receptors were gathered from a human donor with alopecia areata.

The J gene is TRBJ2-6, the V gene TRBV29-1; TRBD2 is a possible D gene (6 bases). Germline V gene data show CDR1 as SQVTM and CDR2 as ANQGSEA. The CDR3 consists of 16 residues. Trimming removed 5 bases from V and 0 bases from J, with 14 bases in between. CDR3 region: CSVWGDGTSGANVLTF. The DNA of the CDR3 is TGCAGCGTTTGGGGGGACGGGACCTCTGGGGCCAACGTCCTGACTTTC. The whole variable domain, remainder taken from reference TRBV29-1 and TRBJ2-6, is SAVISQKPSRDICQRGTSLTIQCQVDSQVTMMFWYRQQPGQSLTLIATANQGSEATYESGFVIDKFPISRPNLTFSTLTVSNMSPEDSSIYLCSVWGDGTSGANVLTFGAGSRLTVL.

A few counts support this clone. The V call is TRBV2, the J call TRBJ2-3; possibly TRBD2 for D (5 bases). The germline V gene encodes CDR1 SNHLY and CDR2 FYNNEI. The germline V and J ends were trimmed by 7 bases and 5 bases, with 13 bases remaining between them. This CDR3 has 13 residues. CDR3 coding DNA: TGTGCCAGCATCGCGGGTCGGGAAGATACGCAGTATTTT. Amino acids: CASIAGREDTQYF.

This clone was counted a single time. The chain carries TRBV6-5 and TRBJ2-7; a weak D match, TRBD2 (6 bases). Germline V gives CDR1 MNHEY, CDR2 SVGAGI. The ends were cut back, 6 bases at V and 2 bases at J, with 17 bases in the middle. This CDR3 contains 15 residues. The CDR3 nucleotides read TGTGCCAGCAGCCGACCTTGGACTAAACCCTACGAGCAGTACTTC. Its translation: CASSRPWTKPYEQYF.

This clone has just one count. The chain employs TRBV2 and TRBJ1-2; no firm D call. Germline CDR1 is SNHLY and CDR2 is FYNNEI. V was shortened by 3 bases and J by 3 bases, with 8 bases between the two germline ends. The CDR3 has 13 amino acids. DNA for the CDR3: TGTGCCAGCAGTGATGTTGGGGACTATGGCTACACCTTC. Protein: CASSDVGDYGYTF.

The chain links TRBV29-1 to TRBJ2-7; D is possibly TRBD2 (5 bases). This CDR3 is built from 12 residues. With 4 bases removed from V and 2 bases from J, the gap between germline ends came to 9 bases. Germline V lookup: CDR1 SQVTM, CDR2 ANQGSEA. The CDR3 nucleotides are TGCAGCGTTGTGTCCGGGACCTACGAGCAGTACTTC. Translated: CSVVSGTYEQYF.

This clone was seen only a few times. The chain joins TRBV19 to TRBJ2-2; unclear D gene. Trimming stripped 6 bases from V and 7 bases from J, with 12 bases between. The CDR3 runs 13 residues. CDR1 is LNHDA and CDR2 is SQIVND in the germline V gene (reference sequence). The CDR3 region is CASRPRSSGELFF. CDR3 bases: TGTGCCAGTAGGCCTAGGTCTAGCGGGGAGCTGTTTTTT.

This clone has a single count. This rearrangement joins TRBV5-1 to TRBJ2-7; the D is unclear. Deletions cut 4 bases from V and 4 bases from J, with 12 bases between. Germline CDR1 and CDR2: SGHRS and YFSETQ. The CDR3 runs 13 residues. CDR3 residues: CASSEGLGYEQYF. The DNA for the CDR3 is TGCGCCAGCAGCGAAGGTCTGGGATACGAGCAGTACTTC.

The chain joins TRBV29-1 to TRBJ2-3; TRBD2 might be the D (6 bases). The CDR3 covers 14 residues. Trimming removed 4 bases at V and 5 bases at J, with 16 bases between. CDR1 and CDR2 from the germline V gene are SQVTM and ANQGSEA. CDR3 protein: CSVGGTQFKDTQYF. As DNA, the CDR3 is TGCAGCGTTGGCGGGACCCAGTTCAAAGATACGCAGTATTTT.

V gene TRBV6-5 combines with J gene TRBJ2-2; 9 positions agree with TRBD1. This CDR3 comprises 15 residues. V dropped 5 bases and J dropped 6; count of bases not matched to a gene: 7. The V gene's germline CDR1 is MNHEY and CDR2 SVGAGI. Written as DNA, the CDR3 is TGTGCCAGCAGTCCCGGGACAGGGCCCGCCGGGGAGCTGTTTTTT. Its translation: CASSPGTGPAGELFF.

The DNA for the CDR3 is TGTGCCAGCAGCCTCTGGTCGTCTGGAGAGGGTTACGAGCAGTACTTC. Translated, it gives CASSLWSSGEGYEQYF. J is TRBJ2-7 and V is TRBV11-2; perhaps TRBD2 as D (5 bases). Germline CDR1 SGHAT, CDR2 FQNNGV. This CDR3 is built from 16 residues. Trimming removed 5 bases from V and 4 bases from J, with 21 bases in between.

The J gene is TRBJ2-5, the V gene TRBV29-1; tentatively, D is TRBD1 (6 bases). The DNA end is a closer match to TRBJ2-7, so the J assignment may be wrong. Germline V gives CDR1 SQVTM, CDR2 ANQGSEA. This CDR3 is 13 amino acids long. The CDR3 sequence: CSVLADRLYEQYF. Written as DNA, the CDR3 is TGCAGCGTTCTCGCCGACAGGCTCTACGAGCAGTACTTC.

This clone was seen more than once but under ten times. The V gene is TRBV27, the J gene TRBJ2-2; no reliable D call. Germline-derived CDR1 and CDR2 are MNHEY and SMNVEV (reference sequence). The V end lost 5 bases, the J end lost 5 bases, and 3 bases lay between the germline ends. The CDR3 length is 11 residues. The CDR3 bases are TGTGCCAGCAGTAGTACCGGGGAGCTGTTTTTT. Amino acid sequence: CASSSTGELFF.

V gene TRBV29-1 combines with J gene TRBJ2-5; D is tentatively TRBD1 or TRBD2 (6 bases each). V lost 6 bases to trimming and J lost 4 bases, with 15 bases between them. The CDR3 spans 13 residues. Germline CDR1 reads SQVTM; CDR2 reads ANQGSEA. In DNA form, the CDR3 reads TGCAGCGTCGAAAGGAGGGGGAGAGAGACCCAGTACTTC. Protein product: CSVERRGRETQYF.

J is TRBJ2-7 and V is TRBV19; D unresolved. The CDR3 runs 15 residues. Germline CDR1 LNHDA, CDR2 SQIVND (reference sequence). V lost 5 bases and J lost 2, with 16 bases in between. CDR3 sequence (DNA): TGTGCCAGTAGTCCCCGTAATGCGGAAACCTACGAGCAGTACTTC. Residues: CASSPRNAETYEQYF.

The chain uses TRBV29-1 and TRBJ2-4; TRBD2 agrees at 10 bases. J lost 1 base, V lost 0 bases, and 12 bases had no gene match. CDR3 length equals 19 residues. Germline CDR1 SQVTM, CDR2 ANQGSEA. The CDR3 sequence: CSVEDESGGAFEAKNIQYF. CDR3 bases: TGCAGCGTTGAAGATGAGAGCGGGGGGGCCTTTGAGGCCAAAAACATTCAGTACTTC.

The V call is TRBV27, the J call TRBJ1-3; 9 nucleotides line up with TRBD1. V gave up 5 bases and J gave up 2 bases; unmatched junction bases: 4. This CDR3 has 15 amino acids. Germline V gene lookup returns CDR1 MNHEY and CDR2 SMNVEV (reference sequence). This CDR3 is CASSTGQGAGNTIYF. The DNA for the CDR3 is TGTGCCAGCAGTACGGGACAGGGAGCTGGAAACACCATATATTTT.

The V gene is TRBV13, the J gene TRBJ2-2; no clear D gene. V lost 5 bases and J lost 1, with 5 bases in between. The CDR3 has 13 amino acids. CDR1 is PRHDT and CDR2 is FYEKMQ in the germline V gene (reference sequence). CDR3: CASSNGNTGELFF. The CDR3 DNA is TGTGCCAGCAGCAACGGGAACACCGGGGAGCTGTTTTTT.

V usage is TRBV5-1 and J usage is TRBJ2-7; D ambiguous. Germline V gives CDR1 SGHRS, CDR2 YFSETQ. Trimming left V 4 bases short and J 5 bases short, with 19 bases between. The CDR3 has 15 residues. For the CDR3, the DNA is TGCGCCAGCAGCCCGGAGCTAAGGAAAACGAACGAGCAGTACTTC. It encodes CASSPELRKTNEQYF.

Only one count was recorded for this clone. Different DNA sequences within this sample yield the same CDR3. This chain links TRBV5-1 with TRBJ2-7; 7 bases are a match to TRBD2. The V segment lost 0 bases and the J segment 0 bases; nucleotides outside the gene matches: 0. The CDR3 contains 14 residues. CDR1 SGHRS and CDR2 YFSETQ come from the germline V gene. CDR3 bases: TGCGCCAGCAGCTTGGCTAGCGGCTCCTACGAGCAGTACTTC. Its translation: CASSLASGSYEQYF.

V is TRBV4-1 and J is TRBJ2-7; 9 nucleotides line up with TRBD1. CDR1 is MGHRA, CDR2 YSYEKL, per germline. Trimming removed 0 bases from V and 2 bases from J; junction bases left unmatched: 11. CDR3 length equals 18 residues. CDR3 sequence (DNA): TGCGCCAGCAGCCAAGATTGGGACAGGGAACCGATCCCCTACGAGCAGTACTTC. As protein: CASSQDWDREPIPYEQYF.

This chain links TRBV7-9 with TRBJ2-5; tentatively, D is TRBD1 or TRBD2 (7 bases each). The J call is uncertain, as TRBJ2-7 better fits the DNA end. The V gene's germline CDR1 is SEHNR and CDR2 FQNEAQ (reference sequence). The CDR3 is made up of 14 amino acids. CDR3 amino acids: CASLGEGALYEQYF. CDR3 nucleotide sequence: TGTGCCAGCCTGGGGGAGGGGGCGCTGTACGAGCAGTACTTC.

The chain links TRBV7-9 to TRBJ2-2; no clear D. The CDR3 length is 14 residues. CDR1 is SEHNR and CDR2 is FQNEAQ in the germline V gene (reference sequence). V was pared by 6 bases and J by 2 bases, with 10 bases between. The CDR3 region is CASRGGNNTGELFF. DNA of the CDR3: TGTGCCAGCAGAGGCGGAAATAACACCGGGGAGCTGTTTTTT. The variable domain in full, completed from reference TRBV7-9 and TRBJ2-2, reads DTGVSQNPRHKITKRGQNVTFRCDPISEHNRLYWYRQTLGQGPEFLTYFQNEAQLEKSRLLSDRFSAERPKGSFSTLEIQRTEQGDSAMYLCASRGGNNTGELFFGEGSRLTVL.